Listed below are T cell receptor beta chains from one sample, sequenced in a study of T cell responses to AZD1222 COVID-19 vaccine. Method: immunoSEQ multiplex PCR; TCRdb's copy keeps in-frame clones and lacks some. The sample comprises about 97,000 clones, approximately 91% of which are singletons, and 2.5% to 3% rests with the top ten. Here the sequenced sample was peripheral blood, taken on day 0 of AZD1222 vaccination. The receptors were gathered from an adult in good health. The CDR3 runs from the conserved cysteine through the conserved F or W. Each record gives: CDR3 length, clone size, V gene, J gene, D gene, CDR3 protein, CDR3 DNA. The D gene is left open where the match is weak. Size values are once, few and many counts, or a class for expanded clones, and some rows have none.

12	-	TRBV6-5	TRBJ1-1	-	CASSRRNTEAFF	TGTGCCAGCAGTCGACGGAACACTGAAGCTTTCTTT
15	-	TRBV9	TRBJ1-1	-	CASSPRTTMNTEAFF	TGTGCCAGCAGCCCCAGGACAACTATGAACACTGAAGCTTTCTTT
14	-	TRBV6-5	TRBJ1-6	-	CASSPGGLNSPLHF	TGTGCCAGCAGTCCCGGGGGACTTAATTCACCCCTCCACTTT
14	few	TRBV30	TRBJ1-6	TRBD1	CACTIRQGASPLHF	TGTGCCTGTACCATCCGGCAGGGGGCTTCACCCCTCCACTTT
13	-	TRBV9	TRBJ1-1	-	CASSGGENTEAFF	TGTGCCAGCAGCGGGGGGGAGAACACTGAAGCTTTCTTT
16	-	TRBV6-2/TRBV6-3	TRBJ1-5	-	CASSYGPALSNQPQHF	TGTGCCAGCAGTTACGGGCCAGCCCTTAGCAATCAGCCCCAGCATTTT
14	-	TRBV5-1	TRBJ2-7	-	CASSLGQGGLEQYF	TGCGCCAGCAGCTTGGGGCAGGGTGGGTTGGAGCAGTACTTC
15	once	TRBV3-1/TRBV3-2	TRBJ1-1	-	CASTLRGSKNTEAFF	TGTGCCAGCACCCTGCGAGGGAGTAAAAACACTGAAGCTTTCTTT
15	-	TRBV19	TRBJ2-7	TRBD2	CASSILSGRTYEQYF	TGTGCCAGTAGTATCCTTAGCGGGCGAACCTACGAGCAGTACTTC
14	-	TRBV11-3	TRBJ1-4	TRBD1	CASSSDRVSEKLFF	TGTGCCAGCAGCTCCGACAGGGTGAGTGAAAAACTGTTTTTT
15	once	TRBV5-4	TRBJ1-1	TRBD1	CASSPSRGLNTEAFF	TGTGCCAGCAGCCCTTCCAGGGGGCTGAACACTGAAGCTTTCTTT
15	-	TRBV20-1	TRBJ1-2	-	CSASDSRGGNYGYTF	TGCAGTGCTAGTGACTCCAGGGGAGGAAACTATGGCTACACCTTC
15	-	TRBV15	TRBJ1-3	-	CATSVGRDSGNTIYF	TGTGCCACCAGCGTCGGGAGAGACTCTGGAAACACCATATATTTT
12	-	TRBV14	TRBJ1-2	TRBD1	CASSGQGVGYTF	TGTGCCAGCAGCGGACAGGGAGTTGGCTACACCTTC
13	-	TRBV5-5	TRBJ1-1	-	CASSSRVAAEAFF	TGTGCCAGCAGCAGCAGGGTCGCGGCTGAAGCTTTCTTT
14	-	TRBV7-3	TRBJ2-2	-	CASSSGDDTGELFF	TGTGCCAGCAGCTCGGGGGACGACACCGGGGAGCTGTTTTTT
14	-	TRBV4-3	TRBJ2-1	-	CASSQESVDNEQFF	TGCGCCAGCAGCCAAGAGTCAGTCGACAATGAGCAGTTCTTC
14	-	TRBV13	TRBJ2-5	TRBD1	CASSLQGNGETQYF	TGTGCCAGCAGCCTACAGGGGAACGGGGAGACCCAGTACTTC
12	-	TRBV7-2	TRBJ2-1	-	CASSPGTPRMFF	TGTGCCAGCAGCCCGGGCACCCCTCGCATGTTCTTC
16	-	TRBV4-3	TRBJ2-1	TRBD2	CASSQDPRGGYNEQFF	TGCGCCAGCAGCCAAGATCCCCGGGGGGGCTACAATGAGCAGTTCTTC
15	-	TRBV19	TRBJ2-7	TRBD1	CASSIQTGVAYEQYF	TGTGCCAGTAGTATCCAGACAGGGGTGGCCTACGAGCAGTACTTC
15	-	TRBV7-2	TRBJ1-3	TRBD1	CASSFGTASGNTIYF	TGTGCCAGCAGCTTCGGGACAGCCTCTGGAAACACCATATATTTT
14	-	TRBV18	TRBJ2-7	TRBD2	CASSPGTTSYEQYF	TGTGCCAGCTCACCAGGGACTACCTCCTACGAGCAGTACTTC
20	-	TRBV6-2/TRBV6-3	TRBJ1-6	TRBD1	CASSYSISVIAGGMNSPLHF	TGTGCCAGCAGTTACTCGATAAGTGTCATTGCAGGGGGCATGAATTCACCCCTCCACTTT
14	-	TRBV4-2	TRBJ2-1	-	CASSQGGPYNEQFF	TGTGCCAGCAGCCAAGGGGGGCCGTACAATGAGCAGTTCTTC
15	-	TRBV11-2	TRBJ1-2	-	CASSSPREARAGYTF	TGTGCCAGCAGCTCCCCCCGTGAGGCCCGGGCGGGCTACACCTTC
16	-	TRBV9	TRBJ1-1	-	CASSHGNRATNTEAFF	TGTGCCAGCAGCCATGGGAACAGAGCAACTAACACTGAAGCTTTCTTT
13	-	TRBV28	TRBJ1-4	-	CASSFGGSEKLFF	TGTGCCAGCAGTTTCGGAGGGAGTGAAAAACTGTTTTTT
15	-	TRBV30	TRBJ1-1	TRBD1	CAWSYRGVGDTEAFF	TGTGCCTGGAGTTACAGGGGCGTGGGGGACACTGAAGCTTTCTTT
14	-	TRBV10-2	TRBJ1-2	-	CASSESGISYGYTF	TGCGCCAGCAGTGAGTCCGGTATTAGCTATGGCTACACCTTC
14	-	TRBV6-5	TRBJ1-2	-	CASSYSGRVAGYTF	TGTGCCAGCAGTTACTCGGGCAGGGTCGCTGGCTACACCTTC
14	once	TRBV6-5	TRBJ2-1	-	CASSTPSSYNEQFF	TGTGCCAGCAGTACTCCGAGCTCCTACAATGAGCAGTTCTTC
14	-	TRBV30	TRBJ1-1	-	CAWRGTNLNTEAFF	TGTGCCTGGAGAGGGACCAACCTCAACACTGAAGCTTTCTTT
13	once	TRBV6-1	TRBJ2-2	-	CASSELDTGELFF	TGTGCCAGCAGTGAGTTGGACACCGGGGAGCTGTTTTTT
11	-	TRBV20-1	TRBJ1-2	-	CSARQGAGYTF	TGCAGTGCTAGACAGGGCGCTGGCTACACCTTC
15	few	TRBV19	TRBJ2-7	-	CASSIATGTDYEQYF	TGTGCCAGTAGTATAGCGACAGGCACGGACTACGAGCAGTACTTC
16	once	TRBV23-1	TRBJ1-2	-	CASSQARPQNNYGYTF	TGCGCCAGCAGTCAAGCTAGGCCACAAAATAACTATGGCTACACCTTC
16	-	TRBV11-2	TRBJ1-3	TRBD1	CASSSGQWNSGNTIYF	TGTGCCAGCAGCTCGGGACAGTGGAACTCTGGAAACACCATATATTTT
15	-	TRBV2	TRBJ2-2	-	CASEKERTNTGELFF	TGTGCCAGCGAAAAAGAACGGACGAACACCGGGGAGCTGTTTTTT
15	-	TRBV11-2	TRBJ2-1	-	CASSLSVGVRNEQFF	TGTGCCAGCAGCTTAAGTGTTGGGGTGAGGAATGAGCAGTTCTTC
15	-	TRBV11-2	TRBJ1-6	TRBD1	CASSPGTGSGSPLHF	TGTGCCAGCAGCCCTGGGACAGGTAGCGGCTCACCCCTCCACTTT
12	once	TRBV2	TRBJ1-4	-	CASSGPSVKLFF	TGTGCCAGCAGTGGGCCCTCGGTCAAGCTGTTTTTT
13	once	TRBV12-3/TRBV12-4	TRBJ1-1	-	CASSLRRGTEAFF	TGTGCCAGCAGTTTACGACGGGGCACTGAAGCTTTCTTT
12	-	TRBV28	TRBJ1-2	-	CASSLSGIGYTF	TGTGCCAGCAGTTTATCGGGGATCGGCTACACCTTC
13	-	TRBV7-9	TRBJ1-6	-	CASSLAALTPLHF	TGTGCCAGCAGCTTAGCCGCGTTAACACCCCTCCACTTT
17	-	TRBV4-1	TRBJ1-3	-	CASSQGVAGVSGNTIYF	TGCGCCAGCAGCCAAGGTGTTGCAGGGGTCTCTGGAAACACCATATATTTT
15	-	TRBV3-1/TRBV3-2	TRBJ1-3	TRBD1	CASSQWTGSGNTIYF	TGTGCCAGCAGCCAGTGGACAGGGTCTGGAAACACCATATATTTT
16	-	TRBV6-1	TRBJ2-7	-	CASSEAGGQFLYEQYF	TGTGCCAGCAGTGAAGCGGGGGGCCAGTTTCTTTACGAGCAGTACTTC
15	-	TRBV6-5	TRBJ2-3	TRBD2	CASNLGGTSTDTQYF	TGTGCCAGCAACCTCGGGGGGACTAGCACAGATACGCAGTATTTT
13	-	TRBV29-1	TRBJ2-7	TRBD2	CSVGAGGPNEQYF	TGCAGCGTTGGTGCGGGGGGCCCGAACGAGCAGTACTTC
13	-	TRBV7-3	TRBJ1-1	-	CASSLTRGRQAFF	TGTGCCAGCAGCTTGACCCGGGGGCGCCAAGCTTTCTTT
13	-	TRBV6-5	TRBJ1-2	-	CASTGTPGGGYTF	TGTGCCAGCACAGGGACACCTGGCGGGGGCTACACCTTC
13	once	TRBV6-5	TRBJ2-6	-	CASHGEGANVLTF	TGTGCCAGCCATGGAGAGGGGGCCAACGTCCTGACTTTC
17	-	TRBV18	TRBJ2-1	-	CASSPSQVASSYNEQFF	TGTGCCAGCTCACCATCCCAAGTGGCCTCCTCCTACAATGAGCAGTTCTTC
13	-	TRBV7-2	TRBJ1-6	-	CASSYGMERSLHF	TGTGCCAGCAGCTACGGGATGGAGCGGTCCCTCCACTTT
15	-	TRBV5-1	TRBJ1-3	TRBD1	CASSLTDRAGNTIYF	TGCGCCAGCAGCTTGACGGACAGGGCTGGAAACACCATATATTTT